This T cell receptor beta chain was identified during a study of T cells in Graves' hyperthyroidism and ophthalmopathy. Study-level points and caveats: Most thyroid clonotypes expanded above 0.001 were also detected in blood.

Each diagnosis was grounded in clinical symptoms, serum thyroxine and TRAb, thyroid ultrasound, and orbital computed tomography. Using RNA transcripts as the source, TCR beta CDR3 regions were amplified. The HTBI primer set drove a first-round RT-PCR of the TCR CDR3. Each CDR3 protein is one row after TCRdb ran MiXCR on the multiplex PCR reads. The top ten hold 19% of the sample, which has 500,000 to 600,000 distinct CDR3 sequences, about half seen once. V dropped 3 bases and J dropped 2; count of bases not matched to a gene: 4. The V gene's germline CDR1 is SGHRS and CDR2 YFSETQ. The CDR3 spans 15 residues. For this clonotype: Its antigen is not known.

The sequencing sample was made of peripheral blood or thyroid tissue (not recorded which). This TCR was sampled from an adult woman with Graves' disease, either hyperthyroidism or ophthalmopathy (not recorded which). The chain joins TRBV5-1 to TRBJ1-3; 8 nucleotides match TRBD1. This CDR3 reads CASSWDRNTGNTIYF. For the CDR3, the DNA is TGCGCCAGCAGCTGGGACAGGAACACTGGAAACACCATATATTTT. The variable domain in full, with the rest retrieved from reference TRBV5-1 and TRBJ1-3, is KAGVTQTPRYLIKTRGQQVTLSCSPISGHRSVSWYQQTPGQGLQFLFEYFSETQRNKGNFPGRFSGRQFSNSRSEMNVSTLELGDSALYLCASSWDRNTGNTIYFGEGSWLTVV.